The clone carrying this T cell receptor beta chain appeared a single time. The antigen is unknown. The CDR3 is made up of 15 amino acids. V lost 6 bases and J lost 3; bases outside the gene matches: 8. Germline CDR1 and CDR2: MDHEN and SYDVKM. Using immunoSEQ multiplex PCR, the repertoire was profiled, and TCRdb retains in-frame clones only, with some absent. The sample has roughly 70,000 clones; 70% to 90% are singletons. The sample belongs to a study of cytomegalovirus exposure and HLA in healthy donors. The wider study: It was reported in a later analysis that the 100 to 150 validation repertoires used the same platform as the roughly 700 first-cohort repertoires.

General study results and limits: In vitro work confirmed that a few CMV-associated chains recognize CMV antigens. In the 95 to 150 validation repertoires, under 95% of cluster scores exceeded 0, per a later analysis.

This TCR was recovered from a man aged 30 to 45 in good health and CMV-seronegative. Input material: PBMCs. The rearrangement uses TRBV28 and TRBJ1-5, with TRBD1 matching over 7 bases. For the CDR3, the DNA is TGTGCCAGCAGCCGGGGACAGAGTTTCAATCAGCCCCAGCATTTT. Amino acid sequence: CASSRGQSFNQPQHF.